The 22 T cell receptor beta chains in this list originate from one sample, sequenced in a study of OX40 agonist ivuxolimab in advanced cancers. The repertoire was sequenced with immunoSEQ multiplex PCR; TCRdb's copy has only in-frame clones and lacks some. The sample consists of around 76,000 clones, around four fifths of them appearing once. The specimen comprised CD4+ or CD8+ T cells sorted from blood, sampled in a trial of the OX40 agonist ivuxolimab. The receptor set was obtained from an adult with an advanced solid tumor such as melanoma, head and neck, liver or kidney cancer.

J is TRBJ1-5 and V is TRBV5-6, with D hard to call. CDR3 length equals 14 residues. CDR1 and CDR2 (germline): SGHDT, YYEEEE. V dropped 0 bases and J dropped 3 bases, with 7 bases sitting between them. The DNA for the CDR3 is TGTGCCAGCAGCTTGGGGGCCTTCAATCAGCCCCAGCATTTT. It encodes CASSLGAFNQPQHF.

The CDR3 spells CSARVKNEQFF. Here the CDR3 DNA reads TGCAGTGCTAGAGTAAAGAATGAGCAGTTCTTC. The rearrangement links TRBV20-1 to TRBJ2-1; D ambiguous. Trimming took off 1 base at V and 7 bases at J, with 5 bases between the two ends. Germline V gene data show CDR1 as DFQATT and CDR2 as SNEGSKA (reference sequence). This CDR3 spans 11 amino acids.

This chain uses TRBV6-5 with TRBJ1-2; possibly TRBD1 for D (6 bases). The germline gives CDR1 MNHEY, CDR2 SVGAGI. Between the trimmed V and J ends, which lost 6 bases and 8 bases, there was a span of 16 bases. This CDR3 contains 13 residues. Here the CDR3 DNA reads TGTGCCAGCAGGCCAGGGGCTGGGTGGGGCTACACCTTC. Translation: CASRPGAGWGYTF.

The V gene is TRBV2, the J gene TRBJ2-7; TRBD2 matches at 9 bases. J lost 6 bases, V lost 3 bases, and 9 bases had no gene match. The germline gives CDR1 SNHLY, CDR2 FYNNEI. The CDR3 totals 15 residues. The CDR3 here is CASSDLVAGAGEQYV. CDR3 DNA sequence: TGTGCCAGCAGTGACCTGGTAGCGGGGGCGGGCGAGCAGTACGTC.

This clone has more than one count but fewer than ten. The chain employs TRBV5-1 and TRBJ1-1, with 11 bases aligning to TRBD1. The CDR3 runs 14 residues. Germline V gene data show CDR1 as SGHRS and CDR2 as YFSETQ. After removal of 2 bases from V and 7 bases from J, the junction contained 4 bases not matched to a gene. The DNA for the CDR3 is TGCGCCAGCAGCTTCGGGACAGGGGGTAGTGAAGCTTTCTTT. It encodes CASSFGTGGSEAFF.

This rearrangement joins TRBV5-1 to TRBJ1-3; 7 nucleotides agree with TRBD1. This CDR3 spans 15 amino acids. Losses at the gene ends were 4 bases for V and 2 bases for J; bases not matched to a gene: 6. Germline V lookup: CDR1 SGHRS, CDR2 YFSETQ. The CDR3 spells CASSRTGEAGNTIYF. DNA of the CDR3: TGCGCCAGCAGCAGAACAGGGGAAGCTGGAAACACCATATATTTT.

The genes are TRBV7-9 and TRBJ1-3; D remains ambiguous. The ends were cut back, 3 bases at V and 3 bases at J, with 6 bases in the middle. The germline gives CDR1 SEHNR, CDR2 FQNEAQ (reference sequence). The CDR3 consists of 13 residues. In DNA, the CDR3 is TGTGCCAGCAGCTTTTTTGATGGAAACACCATATATTTT. Its protein product is CASSFFDGNTIYF. The variable domain in full, completed from reference TRBV7-9 and TRBJ1-3, reads DTGVSQNPRHKITKRGQNVTFRCDPISEHNRLYWYRQTLGQGPEFLTYFQNEAQLEKSRLLSDRFSAERPKGSFSTLEIQRTEQGDSAMYLCASSFFDGNTIYFGEGSWLTVV.

The rearrangement uses TRBV5-4 and TRBJ2-3; a weak D match, TRBD1 (6 bases). Germline V lookup: CDR1 SGHNT, CDR2 YYREEE (reference sequence). V was shortened by 4 bases and J by 5 bases, with 14 bases between the two germline ends. The CDR3 spans 14 residues. The chain's CDR3 is CASSTNREIDTQYF. The CDR3, as DNA: TGTGCCAGCAGCACCAACAGGGAGATAGATACGCAGTATTTT.

The chain has TRBV5-8 and TRBJ2-1, with TRBD2 identical over 10 bases. The CDR3 covers 16 residues. V lost 0 bases to trimming and J lost 4 bases; unmatched junction nucleotides: 4. CDR1 SGHTS and CDR2 YDEGEE come from the germline V gene. CDR3 amino acids: CASSLGGLAEYNEQFF. CDR3 nucleotide sequence: TGTGCCAGCAGCTTGGGAGGACTAGCGGAGTACAATGAGCAGTTCTTC. Full variable domain (rest looked up from reference TRBV5-8 and TRBJ2-1): EAGVTQSPTHLIKTRGQQATLRCSPISGHTSVYWYQQALGLGLQFLLWYDEGEERNRGNFPPRFSGRQFPNYSSELNVNALELEDSALYLCASSLGGLAEYNEQFFGPGTRLTVL.

The rearrangement uses TRBV11-3 and TRBJ2-1; tentatively, D is TRBD1 or TRBD2 (5 bases each). Germline CDR1 SGHNT, CDR2 YENEEA. The CDR3 loop spans 13 amino acids. V shed 2 bases and J shed 9 bases, with 11 bases lying between them. CDR3 protein: CASSLPGGGEQFF. In DNA, the CDR3 is TGTGCCAGCAGCTTACCCGGTGGGGGTGAGCAGTTCTTC.

Details on this clone: In the same sample, other DNA sequences code for this CDR3. The chain is built from TRBV4-1 and TRBJ1-5, with D unclear. The germline V gene has CDR1 MGHRA and CDR2 YSYEKL. V dropped 3 bases and J dropped 3 bases, with 6 bases sitting between them. This CDR3 contains 13 residues. The chain's CDR3 is CASSHGPNQPQHF. For the CDR3, the DNA is TGCGCCAGCAGCCACGGCCCCAATCAGCCCCAGCATTTT.

This chain uses TRBV6-5 with TRBJ1-1, with no clear D. Germline lookup yields CDR1 MNHEY and CDR2 SVGAGI. V lost 3 bases to trimming and J lost 5 bases, with 10 bases between them. The CDR3 contains 13 residues. The CDR3 DNA reads TGTGCCAGCAGTTATACAATGTTAACTGAAGCTTTCTTT. It is translated as CASSYTMLTEAFF.

A few counts support this clone. This rearrangement joins TRBV6-1 to TRBJ1-6; D ambiguous. Germline values: CDR1 MNHNS, CDR2 SASEGT. CDR3 length: 16 residues. V was trimmed by 3 bases and J by 3 bases, leaving 12 bases between them. The CDR3 here is CASSDAGRGYNSPLHF. CDR3 bases: TGTGCCAGCAGTGATGCCGGACGCGGCTATAATTCACCCCTCCACTTT.

The V gene is TRBV4-3, the J gene TRBJ1-4, with D possibly being TRBD1 (5 bases). The CDR3 runs to 14 residues. V was cut by 3 bases and J by 6 bases, with 11 bases left in between. Germline V gives CDR1 LGHNA, CDR2 YSLEER. DNA for the CDR3: TGCGCCAGCAGCCAGCTGGGGACTGATGAAAAACTGTTTTTT. As protein: CASSQLGTDEKLFF.

The chain has TRBV27 and TRBJ2-1; D is perhaps TRBD2 (7 bases). This CDR3 is built from 17 residues. V dropped 5 bases and J dropped 6 bases, with 23 bases sitting between them. From germline, CDR1 is MNHEY and CDR2 SMNVEV (reference sequence). The CDR3 sequence: CASSPLPRGARSNEQFF. The CDR3, as DNA: TGTGCCAGCAGTCCACTTCCCCGGGGGGCGAGGAGCAATGAGCAGTTCTTC.

On this clone itself: One end of the junction is discordant with germline, which a read error may explain. This chain links TRBV25-1 with TRBJ2-1; 8 bases agree with TRBD2. The germline CDR1 and CDR2 sequences are MGHDK and SYGVNS. This CDR3 contains 15 residues. The chain's CDR3 is CATSQSGSSYNEQFF. The CDR3 coding sequence is TGTGCCACCAGTCAGAGCGGGAGCTCCTACAATGAGCAGTTCTTC.

V and J are TRBV19 and TRBJ2-2, with 12 bases that match TRBD2. CDR3 length: 17 residues. V was pared by 5 bases and J by 4 bases, with 8 bases of the junction left unmatched. CDR1 is LNHDA and CDR2 is SQIVND in the germline V gene (reference sequence). The CDR3 sequence: CASSGQLAGGATGELFF. CDR3 in DNA: TGTGCCAGTAGTGGGCAACTAGCGGGAGGTGCCACCGGGGAGCTGTTTTTT.

This chain connects TRBV28 to TRBJ2-7, with 8 positions matching TRBD2. The CDR3 is 15 amino acids. In germline, CDR1 is MDHEN, CDR2 SYDVKM. After removal of 6 bases from V and 3 bases from J, the junction contained 10 bases not matched to a gene. CDR3 residues: CASRTPGGNHYEQYF. CDR3 DNA sequence: TGTGCCAGCAGGACCCCGGGGGGGAATCACTACGAGCAGTACTTC.

This sequence joins TRBV7-3 and TRBJ2-7, with unresolved D. With 3 bases removed from V and 7 bases from J, the gap between germline ends came to 10 bases. The CDR3 is made up of 12 amino acids. Germline loops: CDR1 SGHTA, CDR2 FQGTGA. The DNA for the CDR3 is TGTGCCAGCAGCTTGGCGTTTGGTGAGCAGTACGTC. Protein product: CASSLAFGEQYV.

V and J are TRBV9 and TRBJ1-3; maybe TRBD1 (5 bases). Germline lookup yields CDR1 SGDLS and CDR2 YYNGEE. Trimming removed 0 bases from V and 4 bases from J, with 17 bases in between. The CDR3 extends over 17 amino acids. CDR3 loop: CASSVDDFRASGNTIYF. CDR3 DNA sequence: TGTGCCAGCAGCGTAGATGACTTCAGGGCGAGCGGAAACACCATATATTTT. Variable domain in full (rest from reference TRBV9 and TRBJ1-3): DSGVTQTPKHLITATGQRVTLRCSPRSGDLSVYWYQQSLDQGLQFLIQYYNGEERAKGNILERFSAQQFPDLHSELNLSSLELGDSALYFCASSVDDFRASGNTIYFGEGSWLTVV.

V gene TRBV4-3 combines with J gene TRBJ2-5, with D uncertain. The assigned J gene may be wrong: the sequence end matches TRBJ2-7 better. This CDR3 region has 13 residues. Germline V gene data show CDR1 as LGHNA and CDR2 as YSLEER. The CDR3 spells CASSQDLAYEQYF. DNA of the CDR3: TGCGCCAGCAGCCAAGATCTGGCCTACGAGCAGTACTTC.

CDR3 nucleotide sequence: TGTGCCAGCAGTCCCTCGACTAGCGGGGTTTACGAGCAGTACTTC. Amino acid sequence: CASSPSTSGVYEQYF. The chain recombines TRBV28 with TRBJ2-7; 11 bases are shared with TRBD2. This CDR3 has 15 amino acids. Germline loops: CDR1 MDHEN, CDR2 SYDVKM. Trimming cost V 5 bases and J 4 bases; bases outside gene matches: 7.